This T cell receptor beta chain comes out of a study of blood T cell repertoires in COVID-19. Study-wide context: Both acute and convalescent COVID-19 samples were obtained from the United States, Italy and Spain. PBMCs, B-cell-depleted T cells, or T cells were the source of the cDNA or gDNA that made up the material.

The CDR3 loop spans 14 amino acids. CDR1 and CDR2 from the germline V gene are SGHDT and YYEEEE. V was trimmed by 1 base and J by 3 bases, leaving 11 bases between them. Original analysis: Estimates of nucleated cell counts were drawn from the amplification of reference gene primers. Assay: immunoSEQ multiplex PCR; the TCRdb copy retains only in-frame clones and omits some. D and trimming were read from the DNA, whereas the V and J calls and clone size are those reported in that table. The sample contains 50,000 or so clones, about 90% of which appear only once. The receptor's source is a man between 60 and 70 years old with active COVID-19. The rearrangement links TRBV5-6 to TRBJ2-7; D is possibly TRBD1 (6 bases). The material sequenced was peripheral blood. Here the CDR3 reads CASSLIHRDYEQYF. CDR3 sequence (DNA): TGTGCCAGCAGCTTGATACACAGGGACTACGAGCAGTACTTC.